This T cell receptor beta chain was found in a study of blood T cell repertoires in COVID-19 (dated by TCRdb to 2019 to 2021). Background for the entire study: The collaborator samples originated in the United States, Italy and Spain and spanned the acute and convalescent phases of COVID-19. The prospective study material was composed of cDNA or gDNA derived from T cells, B-cell-depleted T cells, or PBMCs. Subjects who had been exposed to COVID-19, were actively infected with it, or had recovered from it provided the deeply sampled blood TCRbeta repertoires that made up the dataset. The repertoires were released in a freely available public database intended as a resource for research on the immune response to SARS-CoV-2. Samples were obtained from the ongoing ImmuneRACE study (first 160 participants) and from 1,254 subjects provided by 6 global collaborators. The sample metadata nearly always contained a de-identified subject ID, COVID-19 status, age in years and sex. Where available, HLA class I and class II types were obtained from metadata supplied by the sample provider rather than from assay-based typing.

About this clone: Its antigen is currently not known. Per-nucleotide qualities are absent, and no much larger clonotype sits a single base away.

TCRbeta CDR3 regions were amplified from genomic DNA using the immunoSEQ Assay, a bias-controlled multiplex PCR. Per the authors' processing: The number of nucleated cells in each sample was estimated from the amplification of reference gene primers within the assay. To quantify the absolute abundance of each unique TCRbeta CDR3 rearrangement, sequence reads were collapsed and filtered. For each sample, productive Simpson clonality was calculated as the square root of Simpson's diversity index across productive rearrangements. TCRdb obtained this table from immuneACCESS and retained in-frame rearrangements with V and J assigned. These tables miss some clones; where compared with another copy, unresolved V genes account for less than half of the shortfall, and the remainder is unexplained. The V and J calls and clone size were taken over from that table, and D and trimming were inferred from the DNA. In all, the sample holds 130,000 to 150,000 clones, and about 79% of those were seen once. The ten largest clones take up more than 8.5% of the sample.

General findings and caveats noted by the study authors: The amount of clinical and demographic metadata varied by source and participant and was provided uncurated.

Enrolling through a virtual design, the prospective study's participants ranged in age from roughly 18 to 89 years and lived across roughly 24 United States geographic areas. To assign participants to cohorts, the prospective study relied on clinical history that participants themselves reported in a screening survey and a study questionnaire. For ImmuneRACE Cohort 3, a participant was defined as recovered based on two consecutive negative NP/OP PCR tests, clearance by a healthcare professional, or resolution of symptoms. Each participant in the prospective study had whole blood, serum and a nasopharyngeal or oropharyngeal swab collected by mobile phlebotomists. Additional blood draws and questionnaires over an approximately 2-month period could optionally be provided by prospective study participants. Blood samples from the prospective study were shipped frozen or at room temperature prior to DNA extraction.

The CDR3, cysteine through phenylalanine, is 16 amino acids long. Here the CDR3 DNA is all that survives: 48 bases in frame from base 1. Clipping removes 7 bases from V and 4 bases from J, with 11 as the unmatched junction base count. Looking up the germline V gene (reference sequence) yields CDR1 LNHDA and CDR2 SQIVND. The TCR comes from a man in his forties or fifties who had recovered from COVID-19. The specimen was PBMCs or T cells enriched from blood (not recorded which). The chain couples TRBV19 to TRBJ2-2; TRBD1 matches 8 bases in the middle. The DNA sequence is as follows: TGTGCCAGTACAAATGGACAGGGTCGAAGCACCGGGGAGCTGTTTTTT. Translated, this gives CASTNGQGRSTGELFF.